The source of this TCR beta chain is a study of blood T cells in healthy people across ages. Study observations and caveats: Unknown CMV status may confound age-related changes in expanded clones.

Comment on this clonotype: As yet, its antigen is unknown.

PCR was performed a second time for about 7 to 11 cycles using a sample-barcoded 5' primer and a J-beta primer mix. A tag from a template-switch adaptor with 12 random nucleotides marked each cDNA molecule. Via MiXCR, TCRdb re-called the 5' RACE reads, giving one row per CDR3 protein. The sample consists of about 680,000 distinct CDR3 sequences, over 45% of them appearing once. Germline CDR1 reads DFQATT; CDR2 reads SNEGSKA (reference sequence). This CDR3 is built from 15 residues. Unmatched junction bases numbered 11, after V lost 3 bases and J lost 9 bases. This chain joins TRBV20-1 and TRBJ2-1; 10 nucleotides agree with TRBD2. The TCR was taken from a woman aged 55-70 years in good health. Material for sequencing was blood. The CDR3 region is CSARFPSGRGSEQFF. CDR3 nucleotides: TGCAGTGCTAGGTTTCCTAGCGGGAGAGGTTCTGAGCAGTTCTTC.